The 32 T cell receptor beta chains listed next were all sequenced from one sample in a study of blood T cell repertoires in COVID-19. Repertoires were generated with immunoSEQ multiplex PCR, while TCRdb's copy carries only in-frame clones and drops some. The repertoire holds roughly 63,000 clones, 74% seen once, with about 30% in the top ten. Sequencing was performed on peripheral blood. These receptors originate from a woman of 80 years or more with acute or convalescent COVID-19.

The genes are TRBV3-1 (or the pseudogene TRBV3-2) and TRBJ2-1; TRBD1 aligns across 9 bases. Germline CDR1 and CDR2: LGHDT and YNNKEL (reference sequence). The CDR3 loop spans 16 amino acids. With 3 bases clipped from V and 5 bases from J, the junction kept 8 bases outside the gene matches. This chain's CDR3 is CASSHPQGARHNEQFF. CDR3 nucleotides: TGTGCCAGCAGCCATCCACAGGGGGCGCGCCACAATGAGCAGTTCTTC.

This chain joins TRBV28 and TRBJ1-4, with a tentative D call TRBD1 (6 bases). Germline CDR1 and CDR2: MDHEN and SYDVKM. This CDR3 spans 15 amino acids. Trimming removed 2 bases from V and 3 bases from J, with 10 bases in between. CDR3 region: CASSLPTGPNEKLFF. The CDR3 DNA is TGTGCCAGCAGTTTACCCACAGGGCCTAATGAAAAACTGTTTTTT.

J is TRBJ2-2 and V is TRBV2, with D perhaps matching TRBD1 (5 bases). The CDR3 has 13 amino acids. Trimming shortened V by 4 bases and J by 6 bases, and 9 bases separated the two germline ends. Germline V gene lookup returns CDR1 SNHLY and CDR2 FYNNEI. The CDR3 protein is CASSAGYAGELFF. The CDR3 nucleotides are TGTGCCAGCAGTGCAGGGTACGCCGGGGAGCTGTTTTTT.

V and J are TRBV7-9 and TRBJ2-1, with TRBD1 matching 11 bases. Germline CDR1 is SEHNR and CDR2 is FQNEAQ (reference sequence). The CDR3 extends over 15 amino acids. V gave up 5 bases and J gave up 6 bases; unmatched junction bases: 6. CDR3 bases: TGTGCCAGCAGCCTAGGACAGGGGGCTATCAATGAGCAGTTCTTC. It is translated as CASSLGQGAINEQFF.

The J gene is TRBJ2-6, the V gene TRBV7-9, with 9 positions matching TRBD1. The germline gives CDR1 SEHNR, CDR2 FQNEAQ (reference sequence). V shed 4 bases, J shed 4 bases, and the junction held 5 bases outside the gene matches. The CDR3 runs 16 residues. The CDR3 sequence: CASSSGQGKGANVLTF. CDR3 DNA: TGTGCCAGCAGCTCGGGACAGGGTAAAGGGGCCAACGTCCTGACTTTC.

The CDR3 protein is CASSQDGTGAYEQYF. For the CDR3, the DNA is TGTGCCAGCAGCCAAGATGGGACAGGGGCGTACGAGCAGTACTTC. J is TRBJ2-7 and V is TRBV3-1 (or the pseudogene TRBV3-2); TRBD1 agrees at 10 bases. This CDR3 is 15 amino acids long. Germline V gene lookup returns CDR1 LGHDT and CDR2 YNNKEL (reference sequence). V lost 0 bases and J lost 4; bases outside the gene matches: 3.

This clone was seen a handful of times. V and J are TRBV7-2 and TRBJ2-7; 12 bases agree with TRBD2. With V trimmed by 3 bases and J by 1 base, 1 base remained unmatched. The CDR3 is 15 amino acids. CDR1 SGHTA and CDR2 FQGNSA come from the germline V gene. CDR3 DNA sequence: TGTGCCAGCAGCTTTACTAGCGGGAGGTCCTACGAGCAGTACTTC. Its translation is CASSFTSGRSYEQYF.

This chain joins TRBV3-1 (or the pseudogene TRBV3-2) and TRBJ2-1, with 11 bases aligning to TRBD2. CDR1 and CDR2 from the germline V gene are LGHDT and YNNKEL (reference sequence). Trimming removed 0 bases from V and 9 bases from J; junction bases left unmatched: 10. The CDR3 is 17 residues long. The CDR3 region has the DNA TGTGCCAGCAGCCAAGATGAACTAGCGGGAGAGGAGGTTGAGCAGTTCTTC. Residues: CASSQDELAGEEVEQFF.

This clone came up many times. This chain links TRBV15 with TRBJ2-4; no clear D. Trimming left V 0 bases short and J 8 bases short, with 8 bases between. Per the germline V gene, CDR1 is LNHNV and CDR2 is YYDKDF (reference sequence). The CDR3 consists of 13 residues. Written as DNA, the CDR3 is TGTGCCACCAGCAGAGATCCCCAGGACATTCAGTACTTC. Its protein is CATSRDPQDIQYF.

The V and J genes are TRBV7-3 and TRBJ2-3, with 7 positions matching TRBD2. The junction had 8 bases not matched to a gene; V was cut back by 8 bases and J by 6 bases. Germline CDR1 is SGHTA and CDR2 is FQGTGA. The CDR3 runs to 13 residues. The DNA for the CDR3 is TGTGCCAGCGGGAGGGGCGGGGCCGATACGCAGTATTTT. Translated, it gives CASGRGGADTQYF. The variable domain in full, completed from reference TRBV7-3 and TRBJ2-3, reads GAGVSQTPSNKVTEKGKYVELRCDPISGHTALYWYRQSLGQGPEFLIYFQGTGAADDSGLPNDRFFAVRPEGSVSTLKIQRTERGDSAVYLCASGRGGADTQYFGPGTRLTVL.

This clone has only one observation. This chain uses TRBV6-2 or TRBV6-3 with TRBJ2-5, with 8 bases that match TRBD2. This CDR3 spans 14 amino acids. Germline V gene data show CDR1 as MNHEY and CDR2 as SVGEGT. V gave up 6 bases and J gave up 7 bases; unmatched junction bases: 10. The CDR3, as DNA: TGTGCCAGCAGCCCCTGGATAGCGGGGAGGACCCAGTACTTC. This codes for CASSPWIAGRTQYF.

This chain uses TRBV29-1 with TRBJ2-3; 12 bases agree with TRBD2. Unmatched junction bases numbered 14, after V lost 3 bases and J lost 4 bases. CDR1 and CDR2 from the germline V gene are SQVTM and ANQGSEA. There are 18 residues in the CDR3. CDR3 DNA sequence: TGCAGCGTTGACGCCCCTAGCGGGAGGGCCCCCCGCTCAGATACGCAGTATTTT. Protein sequence: CSVDAPSGRAPRSDTQYF.

This chain links TRBV9 with TRBJ2-1, with D maybe TRBD2 (5 bases). Germline-derived CDR1 and CDR2 are SGDLS and YYNGEE. Trimming cost V 0 bases and J 9 bases, with 10 bases left between them. This CDR3 is 13 amino acids long. The CDR3 is CASSVVDRGEQFF. The CDR3 DNA follows: TGTGCCAGCAGCGTAGTGGATCGGGGTGAGCAGTTCTTC.

The chain employs TRBV4-1 and TRBJ2-3; 10 bases fit TRBD2. This CDR3 comprises 17 residues. CDR1 and CDR2 from the germline V gene are MGHRA and YSYEKL. V shed 5 bases and J 0 bases; nucleotides not matched to a gene: 8. CDR3 region: CASSYGLAVVSTDTQYF. CDR3 DNA sequence: TGCGCCAGCAGCTACGGACTAGCGGTCGTCAGCACAGATACGCAGTATTTT.

This clone appeared many times. The chain recombines TRBV6-2 or TRBV6-3 with TRBJ2-7; a weak D match, TRBD2 (5 bases). Germline V CDR1 and CDR2: MNHEY, SVGEGT. The CDR3 runs 15 residues. V lost 0 bases, J lost 4 bases, and 13 bases lay in between. The CDR3 bases are TGTGCCAGCAGTTACTCGAGGGCCGGAGAATACGAGCAGTACTTC. Residues: CASSYSRAGEYEQYF.

In this sample, this clone turned up a few times. The chain employs TRBV9 and TRBJ2-3; D is possibly TRBD2 (7 bases). From germline, CDR1 is SGDLS and CDR2 YYNGEE. Deletions cut 4 bases from V and 9 bases from J, with 18 bases between. The CDR3 is made up of 14 amino acids. The CDR3 is CASSPRGGASTQYF. DNA of the CDR3: TGTGCCAGCAGCCCGAGGGGGGGGGCTTCGACGCAGTATTTT.

The V and J genes are TRBV7-8 and TRBJ1-5; D not certain. The germline gives CDR1 SGHVS, CDR2 FQNEAQ. The CDR3 runs 14 residues. Trimming cost V 5 bases and J 3 bases, with 11 bases left between them. CDR3 loop: CASSQSSDNQPQHF. Written as DNA, the CDR3 is TGTGCCAGCAGCCAGTCATCAGACAATCAGCCCCAGCATTTT.

V is TRBV24-1 and J is TRBJ1-2; weak D call: TRBD1 (5 bases). Per the germline V gene, CDR1 is KGHDR and CDR2 is SFDVKD. The CDR3 length is 14 residues. Trimming stripped 2 bases from V and 3 bases from J, with 9 bases between. CDR3 in DNA: TGTGCCACCAGTGATTCAGGGCGGTACTATGGCTACACCTTC. This translates into CATSDSGRYYGYTF.

The J gene is TRBJ2-7, the V gene TRBV5-1; 9 bases agree with TRBD1. The CDR3 has 17 amino acids. CDR1 is SGHRS and CDR2 is YFSETQ in the germline V gene. The trim removed 5 bases at V and 3 bases at J, leaving 15 bases unmatched. The CDR3 DNA reads TGCGCCAGCAGTTTAGAGTCGCCGGGACAGGGTCTCTACGAGCAGTACTTC. Its protein is CASSLESPGQGLYEQYF.

This chain joins TRBV4-2 and TRBJ2-7; D uncertain. This CDR3 contains 16 residues. V lost 1 base to trimming and J lost 0 bases, with 13 bases between them. Germline CDR1 LGHNA, CDR2 YNFKEQ. The CDR3 DNA follows: TGTGCCAGCAGCCAAGGACTGACGGATTACTCCTACGAGCAGTACTTC. Its protein is CASSQGLTDYSYEQYF.

At least ten counts were recorded for this clone. V and J are TRBV5-8 and TRBJ2-2, with unresolved D. Germline CDR1 is SGHTS and CDR2 is YDEGEE. The CDR3 is 17 amino acids. V dropped 4 bases and J dropped 3 bases, with 19 bases sitting between them. The CDR3 spells CASSDSSVPSDTGELFF. The CDR3 DNA follows: TGTGCCAGCAGCGACTCGTCCGTCCCCTCGGACACCGGGGAGCTGTTTTTT.

The J gene is TRBJ2-1, the V gene TRBV4-3; D is possibly TRBD2 (5 bases). The CDR3 loop spans 17 amino acids. The V gene lost 0 bases and the J gene lost 8 bases, with 20 bases spanning the gap. From germline, CDR1 is LGHNA and CDR2 YSLEER. The CDR3 sequence is CASSQEVTAALRDEQFF. In DNA form, the CDR3 reads TGCGCCAGCAGCCAAGAAGTTACAGCGGCTCTTAGGGATGAGCAGTTCTTC.

V gene TRBV9 combines with J gene TRBJ2-1, with D tentatively TRBD2 (5 bases). Germline CDR1 is SGDLS and CDR2 is YYNGEE. Trimming pared 0 bases from V and 3 bases from J, leaving 7 bases between. CDR3 length equals 14 residues. The DNA for the CDR3 is TGTGCCAGCAGCGTAGTCGGGGACTACAATGAGCAGTTCTTC. This sequence encodes CASSVVGDYNEQFF.

The J gene is TRBJ2-5, the V gene TRBV6-5, with a weak D call TRBD1 (5 bases). This CDR3 region has 15 residues. Germline CDR1 MNHEY, CDR2 SVGAGI. The V end was cut by 5 bases, the J end by 1 base, with 14 bases between. Here the CDR3 reads CASSPLTRGQETQYF. In DNA form, the CDR3 reads TGTGCCAGCAGTCCCCTAACAAGGGGCCAAGAGACCCAGTACTTC.

The chain links TRBV6-6 to TRBJ1-5; 7 bases match TRBD1. This CDR3 has 14 amino acids. Per germline, CDR1 MNHNY and CDR2 SVGAGI (reference sequence). The junction had 4 bases not matched to a gene; V was cut back by 4 bases and J by 4 bases. Here the CDR3 reads CASSSTGNNQPQHF. In DNA, the CDR3 is TGTGCCAGCAGTTCGACAGGGAATAATCAGCCCCAGCATTTT.

The chain combines TRBV19 with TRBJ1-2; the D gene is possibly TRBD1 (5 bases). This CDR3 is 14 amino acids long. The V and J ends lost 11 bases and 0 bases respectively, with 16 bases between them. CDR1 and CDR2 from the germline V gene are LNHDA and SQIVND (reference sequence). CDR3 protein: CAGANSPPNYGYTF. CDR3 nucleotide sequence: TGTGCCGGGGCCAACAGCCCCCCTAACTATGGCTACACCTTC.

V is TRBV3-1 (or the pseudogene TRBV3-2) and J is TRBJ1-5, with 10 bases identical to TRBD1. With 4 bases clipped from V and 3 bases from J, the junction kept 6 bases outside the gene matches. Germline loops: CDR1 LGHDT, CDR2 YNNKEL (reference sequence). The length of the CDR3 is 16 residues. The CDR3 DNA follows: TGTGCCAGCAGCCTGCGGACAGGGGGTGTCAATCAGCCCCAGCATTTT. As protein: CASSLRTGGVNQPQHF.

Details on this clone: Germline and junction disagree at one end, which may indicate a read error. The chain is built from TRBV5-1 and TRBJ2-3; TRBD2 agrees at 7 bases. The CDR3 spans 17 residues. Germline V gene data show CDR1 as SGHRS and CDR2 as YFSETQ. In DNA form, the CDR3 reads TGCGCCAGCAGCCCTACTCCGACGGGAGGCGGCACAGGTACGCAGTATTTT. Its protein product is CASSPTPTGGGTGTQYF.

CDR3 bases: TGTGCCACCCTAGCGGAAACATTTCCTAACACCGGGGAGCTGTTTTTT. This encodes CATLAETFPNTGELFF. The chain uses TRBV19 and TRBJ2-2, with 7 bases fitting TRBD2. Germline V CDR1 and CDR2: LNHDA, SQIVND (reference sequence). The CDR3 extends over 16 amino acids. V dropped 10 bases and J dropped 2; count of bases not matched to a gene: 13.

This clone is hyperexpanded. The gene calls are TRBV6-5 and TRBJ1-1; D remains unclear. The CDR3 loop spans 11 amino acids. V dropped 8 bases and J dropped 1 base, with 5 bases sitting between them. The germline V gene encodes CDR1 MNHEY and CDR2 SVGAGI. For the CDR3, the DNA is TGTGCCAGCGAGGGGAACACTGAAGCTTTCTTT. Amino acid sequence: CASEGNTEAFF.

This clone was observed a few times. The chain is built from TRBV7-8 and TRBJ2-7, with 12 nucleotides matching TRBD2. The V gene end was trimmed by 5 bases and the J gene end by 2 bases; junction bases not matched to a gene: 7. CDR3 size: 16 residues. Germline CDR1 is SGHVS and CDR2 is FQNEAQ. The CDR3 loop reads CASSAGLAGITYEQYF. The CDR3 nucleotides are TGTGCCAGCAGCGCCGGACTAGCGGGGATAACCTACGAGCAGTACTTC.

This chain connects TRBV10-3 to TRBJ2-3; 13 nucleotides agree with TRBD2. V shed 10 bases and J 3 bases; nucleotides not matched to a gene: 4. CDR3 size: 14 residues. CDR1 ENHRY and CDR2 SYGVKD come from the germline V gene. The CDR3 coding sequence is TGTGCCAGCCGGACTAGCGGGAGAACAGATACGCAGTATTTT. Its translation: CASRTSGRTDTQYF.